This TCR beta chain stems from a study of a mutant IDH1 vaccine in newly diagnosed glioma. Looking at the study overall: Once 4-6 weeks had passed after radiotherapy alone, vaccination started, or it started with temozolomide cycles.

Some clones are missing from TCRdb's copy, which holds only in-frame ones; the method was immunoSEQ multiplex PCR. The table shows tens of thousands of clones, with approximately 80% occurring only once. In regard to this clone: Antigen specificity is unknown.

The time point is: week 23, last vaccination. A single vaccine dose contained 300 ug of mutant IDH1 20-mer peptide, and topical imiquimod was used with it. This TCR was recovered from a woman aged 18-29 years with glioma. The sample consisted of PBMCs, taken from a glioma patient whose treatment included an IDH1 peptide vaccine.

CDR3 loop: CASSLSGSSYNEQFF. The CDR3 DNA is TGTGCCAGCAGCCTCTCCGGAAGCTCCTACAATGAGCAGTTCTTC. This chain connects TRBV14 to TRBJ2-1; no firm D call. Germline V CDR1 and CDR2: SGHDN, FVKESK. Trimming left V 4 bases short and J 0 bases short, with 10 bases between. CDR3 length: 15 residues.